This T cell receptor beta chain was identified in a study of T cells in localized non-small cell lung cancer. The CDR3 sequence is 14 residues long. V was shortened by 0 bases and J by 10 bases, with 12 bases between the two germline ends. The V gene's germline CDR1 is KGHSH and CDR2 LQKENI. Clones were sequenced by immunoSEQ multiplex PCR, and TCRdb holds only the in-frame ones, with some missing. The data contain 75,000 to 95,000 clones, about 91% of them singletons. This receptor was identified in a man aged 35-75 years with stage I squamous cell lung carcinoma. The specimen comprised peripheral blood, sampled before any cancer treatment. V usage is TRBV18 and J usage is TRBJ1-4; no clear D. As DNA, the CDR3 is TGTGCCAGCTCACCACCCGACCTTAAGGGAAAACTGTTTTTT. Translation: CASSPPDLKGKLFF.